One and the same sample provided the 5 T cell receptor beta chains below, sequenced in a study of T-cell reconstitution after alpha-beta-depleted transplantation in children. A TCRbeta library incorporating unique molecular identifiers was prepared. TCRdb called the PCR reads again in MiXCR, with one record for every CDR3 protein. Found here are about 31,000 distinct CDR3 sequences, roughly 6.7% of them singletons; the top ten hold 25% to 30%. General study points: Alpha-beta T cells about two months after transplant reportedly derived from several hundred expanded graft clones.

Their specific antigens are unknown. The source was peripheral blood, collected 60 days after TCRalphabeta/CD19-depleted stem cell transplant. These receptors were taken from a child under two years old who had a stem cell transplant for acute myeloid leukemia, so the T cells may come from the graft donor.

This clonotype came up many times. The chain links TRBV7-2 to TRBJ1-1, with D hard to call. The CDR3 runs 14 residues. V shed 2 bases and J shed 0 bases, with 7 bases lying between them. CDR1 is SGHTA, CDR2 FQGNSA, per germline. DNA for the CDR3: TGTGCCAGCAGCTTAACGTTTATGAACACTGAAGCTTTCTTT. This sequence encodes CASSLTFMNTEAFF.

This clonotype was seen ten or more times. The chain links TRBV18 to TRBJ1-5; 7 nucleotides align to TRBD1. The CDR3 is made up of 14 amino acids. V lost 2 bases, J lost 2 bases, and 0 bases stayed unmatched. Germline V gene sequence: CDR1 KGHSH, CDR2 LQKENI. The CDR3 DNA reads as TGTGCCAGCTCACCAACAGGGGGCAATCAGCCCCAGCATTTT. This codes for CASSPTGGNQPQHF.

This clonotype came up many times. The CDR3 is CASSLEGVYEKLFF. The CDR3, as DNA: TGTGCCAGCAGCTTAGAGGGGGTTTACGAAAAACTGTTTTTT. The J gene is TRBJ1-4, the V gene TRBV11-2; D possibly corresponds to TRBD1 (5 bases). CDR1 SGHAT and CDR2 FQNNGV come from the germline V gene. The CDR3 is 14 residues long. Trimming shortened V by 0 bases and J by 8 bases, and 10 bases separated the two germline ends.

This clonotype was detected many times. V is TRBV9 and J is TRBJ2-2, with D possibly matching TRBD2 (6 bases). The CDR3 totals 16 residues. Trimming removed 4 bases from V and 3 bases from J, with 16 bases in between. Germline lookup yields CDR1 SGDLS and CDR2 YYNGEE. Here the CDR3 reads CASSPLGRGYTGELFF. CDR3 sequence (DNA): TGTGCCAGCAGCCCCTTGGGGCGGGGCTACACCGGGGAGCTGTTTTTT.

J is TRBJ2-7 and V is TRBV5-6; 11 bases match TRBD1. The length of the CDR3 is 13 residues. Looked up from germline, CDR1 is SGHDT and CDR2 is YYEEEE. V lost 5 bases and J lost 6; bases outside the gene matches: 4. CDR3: CASRPGTGGEQYF. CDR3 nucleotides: TGTGCCAGCAGGCCCGGGACAGGGGGCGAGCAGTACTTC.